A selection of T cell receptor beta chains follows, all from one sample in a study of OX40 agonist ivuxolimab in advanced cancers. Sequencing was performed with immunoSEQ multiplex PCR; in TCRdb, only in-frame clones are kept and a portion is missing. The table includes 35,000 to 50,000 clones, approximately 83% detected once. This specimen consisted of CD4+ or CD8+ T cells sorted from blood, obtained in a trial of the OX40 agonist ivuxolimab. These receptors were obtained from an adult with an advanced solid tumor such as melanoma, head and neck, liver or kidney cancer. The CDR3 runs from the conserved cysteine through the conserved F or W. Fields, in order: D gene, J gene, clone size, V gene, CDR3 DNA, CDR3 protein. A D gene is named only where the DNA matches it firmly. Rows give clone size only sometimes, using once, few, many, or a class for an expanded clone.

>NA|TRBJ1-2|NA|TRBV5-1
TGCGCCAGCAGCGTTAGAGGGGACGGCTCTAACTATGGCTACACCTTC
CASSVRGDGSNYGYTF
>TRBD2|TRBJ2-7|NA|TRBV28
TGTGCCAGCAGTTCCCCAAGGGCGGGAGACCGCCTAGATTACGAGCAGTACTTC
CASSSPRAGDRLDYEQYF
>NA|TRBJ1-1|NA|TRBV28
TGTGCCAGCAGCCGAACTGGGGCGACGGGAACTGAAGCTTTCTTT
CASSRTGATGTEAFF
>NA|TRBJ1-5|NA|TRBV9
TGTGCCAGCAGCGTAGGAGGGGAGGGTCAGCCCCAGCATTTT
CASSVGGEGQPQHF
>NA|TRBJ1-1|NA|TRBV28
TGTGCCAGCAGTCCCGCGTCCATGAACACTGAAGCTTTCTTT
CASSPASMNTEAFF
>NA|TRBJ1-1|NA|TRBV27
TGTGCCAGCAGTTTATCGCAACACCCGGGCACTGAAGCTTTCTTT
CASSLSQHPGTEAFF
>NA|TRBJ2-3|NA|TRBV30
TGTGCCTGGAGTGTGGGACCCACAGATACGCAGTATTTT
CAWSVGPTDTQYF
>NA|TRBJ1-1|NA|TRBV2
TGTGCCAGCAGTGATACGCTTATGAACACTGAAGCTTTCTTT
CASSDTLMNTEAFF
>NA|TRBJ1-3|NA|TRBV5-1
TGCGCCAGCAGCTTCACCAGCTCTGGAAACACCATATATTTT
CASSFTSSGNTIYF
>TRBD1|TRBJ1-4|NA|TRBV6-5
TGTGCCAGCAGTTATCGACAGGGGAATGAAAAACTGTTTTTT
CASSYRQGNEKLFF
>NA|TRBJ2-7|NA|TRBV5-6
TGTGCCAGCAGCCAGCTTGGAGGAGCTTTGCCTAAGCAGTACTTC
CASSQLGGALPKQYF
>TRBD2|TRBJ2-5|NA|TRBV7-2
TGTGCCAGCAGCCTAGCGGGGGTAGAGACCCAGTACTTC
CASSLAGVETQYF
>NA|TRBJ2-5|NA|TRBV4-2
TGTGCCAGCAGCCACGTCGAAGGGGAGACCCAGTACTTC
CASSHVEGETQYF
>NA|TRBJ2-2|NA|TRBV28
TGTGCCGGAGGGGGCGGACGGATCACGAACACCGGGGAGCTGTTTTTT
CAGGGGRITNTGELFF
>TRBD2|TRBJ2-3|NA|TRBV6-1
TGTGCCAGCAGTGGAGGGACTAGCGGGAGGGCAGATACGCAGTATTTT
CASSGGTSGRADTQYF
>NA|TRBJ1-2|NA|TRBV30
TGTGCCTGGAGTGTAGGGACTAACTATGGCTACACCTTC
CAWSVGTNYGYTF
>NA|TRBJ2-5|NA|TRBV4-2
TGTGCCAGCAGCCCGGACAGCCAAGAGACCCAGTACTTC
CASSPDSQETQYF
>NA|TRBJ1-1|NA|TRBV28
TGTGCCAGCAGTGTTGCGAACACTGAAGCTTTCTTT
CASSVANTEAFF
>NA|TRBJ1-1|NA|TRBV14
TGTGCCAGCAGCCAACAGGGGAACACTGAAGCTTTCTTT
CASSQQGNTEAFF
>TRBD1|TRBJ2-7|few|TRBV6-5
TGTGCCAGCAGTACGGGACAGGGGGACGAGCAGTACTTC
CASSTGQGDEQYF
>TRBD2|TRBJ2-1|NA|TRBV27
TGTGCCAGCAGTAAAATTAGCGGGGGGACGTACAATGAGCAGTTCTTC
CASSKISGGTYNEQFF
>NA|TRBJ1-1|NA|TRBV7-2
TGTGCCAGCAGCTTAGGTCGAAACACTGAAGCTTTCTTT
CASSLGRNTEAFF
>NA|TRBJ1-1|NA|TRBV4-1
TGCGCCAGCAGCAATGAGGGAAGGACTGAAGCTTTCTTT
CASSNEGRTEAFF
>TRBD1|TRBJ1-3|NA|TRBV29-1
TGCAGCGCTCAGATCCGGGACAGGGTTAACACCATATATTTT
CSAQIRDRVNTIYF
>NA|TRBJ1-1|NA|TRBV5-6
TGTGCCAGCAGCTTGCCGCCCGCGGAATTTTCTGAAGCTTTCTTT
CASSLPPAEFSEAFF
>TRBD1|TRBJ1-1|NA|TRBV30
TGTGCCTGGCAGGGGGCGTGGGGGGGTGAAGCTTTCTTT
CAWQGAWGGEAFF
>NA|TRBJ2-5|NA|TRBV5-1
TGCGCCAGCAGCCTACAGAGGCCCCAAGAGACCCAGTACTTC
CASSLQRPQETQYF
>TRBD1|TRBJ1-5|medium-sized|TRBV28
TGTGCCAGCAGGGCTAAGACAGGGTGGGTCTATCAGCCCCAGCATTTT
CASRAKTGWVYQPQHF
>NA|TRBJ2-3|NA|TRBV4-1
TGCGCCAGCAGCCCAGGACTGGCGCTCACAGATACGCAGTATTTT
CASSPGLALTDTQYF
>NA|TRBJ1-1|once|TRBV7-8
TGTGCCAGCAGCTTAGGAGGGACCACTGAAGCTTTCTTT
CASSLGGTTEAFF
>NA|TRBJ2-3|NA|TRBV5-1
TGCGCCAGCAGCCCGGGGCGGGGGCTGAGCACAGATACGCAGTATTTT
CASSPGRGLSTDTQYF
>TRBD1|TRBJ2-7|NA|TRBV6-5
TGTGCCAGCAGTTACTCGATAGACAGGGCAGCCTACGAGCAGTACTTC
CASSYSIDRAAYEQYF
>NA|TRBJ2-3|NA|TRBV27
TGTGCCAGCAGTTTTGGCCTAGTCGAGACAGATACGCAGTATTTT
CASSFGLVETDTQYF
>NA|TRBJ2-5|NA|TRBV7-8
TGTGCCAGCAGCGGAAGGAGCCAAGAGACCCAGTACTTC
CASSGRSQETQYF
>TRBD1|TRBJ1-2|NA|TRBV5-4
TGTGCCAGCAGCTTGGGGACAGGGACGAGGGGCTACACCTTC
CASSLGTGTRGYTF
>TRBD1|TRBJ1-5|NA|TRBV19
TGTGCCAGTAGGGGGACAGGGAGGAATCAGCCCCAGCATTTT
CASRGTGRNQPQHF
>TRBD1|TRBJ1-1|NA|TRBV6-5
TGTGCCAGCAGCCCCTATGACAGGGAGGGGACTGAAGCTTTCTTT
CASSPYDREGTEAFF
>NA|TRBJ1-1|NA|TRBV7-8
TGTGCCAGCAGCTCAACGCTAGATTTGAACACTGAAGCTTTCTTT
CASSSTLDLNTEAFF
>TRBD1|TRBJ1-3|NA|TRBV4-2
TGTGCCAGCAGCCACCGGGACAGGGGGCATATCTCTGGAAACACCATATATTTT
CASSHRDRGHISGNTIYF
>TRBD2|TRBJ2-1|NA|TRBV7-9
TGTGCCAGCAGCTTAACTAGCGGGAGGGGTGAGCAGTTCTTC
CASSLTSGRGEQFF
>NA|TRBJ1-1|NA|TRBV27
TGTGCCAGCAGTTTATCTGACTCCTCCACTGAAGCTTTCTTT
CASSLSDSSTEAFF
>NA|TRBJ2-1|NA|TRBV4-1
TGCGCCAGCAGCGTAGCGGACTCCTACAATGAGCAGTTCTTC
CASSVADSYNEQFF
>NA|TRBJ1-1|NA|TRBV6-1
TGTGCCAGCAGTGGCACAGGGTTGAACACTGAAGCTTTCTTT
CASSGTGLNTEAFF
>TRBD2|TRBJ2-5|NA|TRBV5-1
TGCGCCAGCAGCTCGGGGACTAGCCCCCGCCAAGAGACCCAGTACTTC
CASSSGTSPRQETQYF
>NA|TRBJ2-5|NA|TRBV9
TGTGCCAGCAGCGTAGGTGGCGGGGTAGGGGAGACCCAGTACTTC
CASSVGGGVGETQYF
>NA|TRBJ2-5|NA|TRBV27
TGTGCCAGCAGTTTAATCGGGCAAGAGACCCAGTACTTC
CASSLIGQETQYF
>TRBD2|TRBJ2-7|NA|TRBV7-2
TGTGCCAGCAGTGAAACAGCGGGAGTCTCCTACGAGCAGTACTTC
CASSETAGVSYEQYF
>NA|TRBJ1-1|NA|TRBV5-1
TGCGCCAGCAGCCCATGGGACAACATGAACACTGAAGCTTTCTTT
CASSPWDNMNTEAFF
>NA|TRBJ1-2|NA|TRBV9
TGTGCCAGCAGCGTAGCGGAGGGGGGGGTCTATGGCTACACCTTC
CASSVAEGGVYGYTF
>NA|TRBJ1-2|NA|TRBV5-1
TGCGCCAGCAGCTTTACAGGGACTGGCTACACCTTC
CASSFTGTGYTF
>TRBD1|TRBJ2-7|NA|TRBV9
TGTGCCAGCAGCCCCGGACAGGGGATAGCCTACGAGCAGTACTTC
CASSPGQGIAYEQYF
>NA|TRBJ1-1|NA|TRBV4-1
TGCGCCAGCGATGGTCGGGGAGGAGCTTTCTTT
CASDGRGGAFF
>TRBD1|TRBJ2-3|NA|TRBV5-1
TGCGCCAGCAGCCCCTGGGACAGGGTAGATACGCAGTATTTT
CASSPWDRVDTQYF
>TRBD2|TRBJ2-5|NA|TRBV15
TGTGCCACCAGCAGGACTAGCAGCCAAGAGACCCAGTACTTC
CATSRTSSQETQYF
>NA|TRBJ1-1|few|TRBV30
TGTGCCTGGAGTCCGGGGACGGCCAACACTGAAGCTTTCTTT
CAWSPGTANTEAFF
>TRBD2|TRBJ2-1|NA|TRBV13
TGTGCCAGCAGCTTAACGGCTAGCGGGCGCGATGAGCAGTTCTTC
CASSLTASGRDEQFF
>NA|TRBJ2-7|NA|TRBV10-3
TGTGCCATCAGTGATTTGGGCCCATACGAGCAGTACTTC
CAISDLGPYEQYF